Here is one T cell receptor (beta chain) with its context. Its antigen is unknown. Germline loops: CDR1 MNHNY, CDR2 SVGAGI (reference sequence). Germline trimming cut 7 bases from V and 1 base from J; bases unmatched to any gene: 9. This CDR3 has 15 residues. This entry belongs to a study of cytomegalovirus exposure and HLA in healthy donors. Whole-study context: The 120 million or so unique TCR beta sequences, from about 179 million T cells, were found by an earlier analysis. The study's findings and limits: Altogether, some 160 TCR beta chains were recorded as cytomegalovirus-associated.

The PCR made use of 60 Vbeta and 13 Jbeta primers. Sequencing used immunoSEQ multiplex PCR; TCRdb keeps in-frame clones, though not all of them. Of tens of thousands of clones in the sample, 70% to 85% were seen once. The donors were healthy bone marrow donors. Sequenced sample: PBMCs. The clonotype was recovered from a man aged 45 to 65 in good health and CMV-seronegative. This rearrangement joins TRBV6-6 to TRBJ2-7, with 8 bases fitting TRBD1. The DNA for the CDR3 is TGTGCCAGCACCAAGGACAGGGCACAATCCTACGAGCAGTACTTC. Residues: CASTKDRAQSYEQYF.